These 26 T cell receptor beta chains came from one sample sequenced in a study of identical twins. TCRdb itself ran the 5' RACE reads through MiXCR, one entry per CDR3 protein. Of fewer than 550,000 distinct CDR3 sequences in the sample, approximately 14% were seen once. A further study also used this sample, focusing on yellow fever vaccine responses in identical twins.

The sequenced sample consisted of CD4+ T cells sorted from blood. The origin of the receptors is a woman under 30 in good health.

The gene calls are TRBV12-3 or TRBV12-4 and TRBJ1-1; a possible D gene is TRBD1 (5 bases). V was shortened by 6 bases and J by 14 bases, with 25 bases between the two germline ends. This CDR3 has 14 residues. The CDR3 protein is CASSPSGRARRGFF. In DNA form, the CDR3 reads TGTGCCAGCAGCCCGAGTGGCAGGGCCAGGCGAGGGTTCTTT.

This clonotype was observed a handful of times. The chain carries TRBV20-1 and TRBJ2-3, with a tentative D call TRBD1 (6 bases). The CDR3 has 13 residues. V dropped 6 bases and J dropped 2 bases, with 12 bases sitting between them. Germline loops: CDR1 DFQATT, CDR2 SNEGSKA (reference sequence). In DNA form, the CDR3 reads TGCAGTGCACGGGACACAAACACAGATACGCAGTATTTT. Protein: CSARDTNTDTQYF.

The CDR3 sequence is CSARDSARYEQYF. The CDR3 DNA is TGCAGTGCTAGAGATTCTGCTAGATACGAGCAGTACTTC. This chain links TRBV20-1 with TRBJ2-7; no clear D. The germline V and J ends were trimmed by 0 bases and 4 bases, with 10 bases remaining between them. Germline V gives CDR1 DFQATT, CDR2 SNEGSKA (reference sequence). The CDR3 sequence is 13 residues long.

This clonotype was detected ten times or more. The gene calls are TRBV5-1 and TRBJ2-1; 9 bases match TRBD1. The CDR3 spans 13 residues. The V gene end was trimmed by 7 bases and the J gene end by 3 bases; junction bases not matched to a gene: 2. Germline V lookup: CDR1 SGHRS, CDR2 YFSETQ. CDR3 sequence reads: CASRQGVYNEQFF. As DNA, the CDR3 is TGCGCCAGCCGACAGGGGGTCTACAATGAGCAGTTCTTC.

This chain links TRBV19 with TRBJ2-7; TRBD1 or TRBD2 may be the D gene (5 bases each). Between the trimmed V and J ends, which lost 6 bases and 7 bases, there was a span of 22 bases. Germline CDR1 is LNHDA and CDR2 is SQIVND (reference sequence). The CDR3 length is 15 residues. The CDR3 DNA reads as TGTGCCAGTAGCGAATGGGGACGGTCCCGGGGAGAGCAGTACTTC. Its protein product is CASSEWGRSRGEQYF.

J is TRBJ2-7 and V is TRBV5-1; no clear D. V was trimmed by 4 bases and J by 2 bases, leaving 13 bases between them. Germline V gives CDR1 SGHRS, CDR2 YFSETQ. The CDR3 is 14 residues long. The DNA for the CDR3 is TGCGCCAGCAGCGTTGTCGGCACCCCCTACGAGCAGTACTTC. Protein: CASSVVGTPYEQYF.

This clonotype was counted only a few times. This chain connects TRBV6-1 to TRBJ2-2; tentatively, D is TRBD1 (6 bases). The CDR3 is 13 residues long. Germline V gene data show CDR1 as MNHNS and CDR2 as SASEGT. With 6 bases removed from V and 5 bases from J, the gap between germline ends came to 10 bases. CDR3 sequence: CASRATGTGELFF. Here the CDR3 DNA reads TGTGCCAGCAGGGCCACAGGGACCGGGGAGCTGTTTTTT.

This clonotype came up a few times. The chain has TRBV18 and TRBJ2-2; no definite D call. V lost 1 base to trimming and J lost 3 bases, with 9 bases between them. The CDR3 covers 15 residues. Germline CDR1 reads KGHSH; CDR2 reads LQKENI. This CDR3 is CASSPRATDTGELFF. CDR3 DNA sequence: TGTGCCAGCTCACCACGTGCCACCGACACCGGGGAGCTGTTTTTT. Full variable domain (remainder filled in from reference TRBV18 and TRBJ2-2): NAGVMQNPRHLVRRRGQEARLRCSPMKGHSHVYWYRQLPEEGLKFMVYLQKENIIDESGMPKERFSAEFPKEGPSILRIQQVVRGDSAAYFCASSPRATDTGELFFGEGSRLTVL.

V gene TRBV6-5 combines with J gene TRBJ2-7, with D possibly being TRBD2 (7 bases). V lost 0 bases, J lost 5 bases, and 17 bases lay in between. The CDR3 is 16 residues long. Per the germline V gene, CDR1 is MNHEY and CDR2 is SVGAGI. Here the CDR3 DNA reads TGTGCCAGCAGTTACTCGTCCAGCGGGACATCCAACGAGCAGTACTTC. Encoded protein: CASSYSSSGTSNEQYF.

This clonotype was seen more than once but under ten times. The chain has TRBV7-9 and TRBJ2-2; 9 positions match TRBD1. This CDR3 is built from 16 residues. Germline V gene data show CDR1 as SEHNR and CDR2 as FQNEAQ (reference sequence). After removal of 5 bases from V and 5 bases from J, the junction contained 9 bases not matched to a gene. In DNA form, the CDR3 reads TGTGCCAGCAGCCTAACAACAGGGGGCCCAACCGGGGAGCTGTTTTTT. Its translation is CASSLTTGGPTGELFF.

This clonotype has just a few counts. The chain is built from TRBV12-5 and TRBJ2-5; D unresolved. The CDR3 has 15 amino acids. The germline V and J ends were trimmed by 1 base and 2 bases, with 11 bases remaining between them. Germline CDR1 reads LGHNT; CDR2 reads FRNRAP. CDR3 sequence reads: CASGLGFTWQETQYF. CDR3 DNA: TGTGCTAGTGGTTTGGGGTTTACGTGGCAAGAGACCCAGTACTTC.

V and J are TRBV10-3 and TRBJ2-4, with unresolved D. CDR3 length: 12 residues. CDR1 ENHRY and CDR2 SYGVKD come from the germline V gene. The V and J ends lost 4 bases and 7 bases respectively, with 8 bases between them. CDR3 loop: CAISGGGNIQYF. The DNA of the CDR3 is TGTGCCATCAGTGGGGGTGGGAACATTCAGTACTTC.

V usage is TRBV20-1 and J usage is TRBJ2-3; 9 bases align to TRBD2. The trim removed 1 base at V and 2 bases at J, leaving 19 bases unmatched. CDR1 DFQATT and CDR2 SNEGSKA come from the germline V gene (reference sequence). The CDR3 runs 20 residues. The CDR3 DNA reads as TGCAGTGCTAGAGTTGGAGCGGGGCTAGCGGGGCCGAAGTTCACAGATACGCAGTATTTT. Amino acid sequence: CSARVGAGLAGPKFTDTQYF.

The sample holds many counts of this clonotype. The chain is built from TRBV6-2 or TRBV6-3 and TRBJ2-7; D is ambiguous. Per germline, CDR1 MNHEY and CDR2 SVGEGT. V lost 0 bases to trimming and J lost 0 bases, with 12 bases between them. The CDR3 totals 16 residues. The CDR3, as DNA: TGTGCCAGCAGTTACTCGTCAGCGAAGGCCTCCTACGAGCAGTACTTC. Encoded protein: CASSYSSAKASYEQYF.

The chain recombines TRBV5-1 with TRBJ2-7; weak D call: TRBD2 (5 bases). The CDR3 sequence is 11 residues long. Germline assignment: CDR1 SGHRS and CDR2 YFSETQ. V lost 5 bases and J lost 4, with 7 bases in between. DNA for the CDR3: TGCGCCAGCAGGGCGGGTTACGAGCAGTACTTC. It translates to CASRAGYEQYF.

CDR3 coding DNA: TGTGCCAGCAGTTCCCGCGCGTCCGTTGCGTACTTC. As protein: CASSSRASVAYF. The rearrangement joins TRBV12-3 or TRBV12-4 to TRBJ2-5; D not resolved. Trimming took 4 bases from V and 13 from J, leaving 16 bases between them. This CDR3 has 12 amino acids.

This chain joins TRBV21-1 and TRBJ1-4; TRBD1, the table's D call, was not compared with the DNA. TRBV21-1 is marked as a pseudogene. The CDR3 is 15 residues long. The CDR3: CASSRTTGGREKLFF. In DNA form, the CDR3 reads TGTGCCAGCAGCAGGACGACAGGGGGAAGAGAAAAACTGTTTTTT.

This clonotype has at least ten counts. The chain is built from TRBV12-3 or TRBV12-4 and TRBJ2-7; TRBD2 matches at 9 bases. The J segment lost 5 bases and the V segment lost 7 bases, leaving 9 bases of the junction unmatched. The CDR3 spans 14 residues. CDR3 nucleotides: TGTGCCAGCACCCTTAGCGGGAGTTTCAACGAGCAGTACTTC. Its translation is CASTLSGSFNEQYF.

The chain couples TRBV6-6 to TRBJ1-5; the match to TRBD1 covers 9 bases. Germline CDR1 and CDR2: MNHNY and SVGAGI (reference sequence). V lost 2 bases to trimming and J lost 0 bases; unmatched junction nucleotides: 14. This CDR3 contains 20 residues. The CDR3: CASSYATGTGRDYSNQPQHF. In DNA, the CDR3 is TGTGCCAGCAGTTACGCAACCGGGACAGGGAGGGATTATAGCAATCAGCCCCAGCATTTT.

The V and J genes are TRBV5-5 and TRBJ2-7; D remains ambiguous. Germline V gene data show CDR1 as SGHKS and CDR2 as YYEKEE (reference sequence). This CDR3 is 15 amino acids long. The V and J ends lost 0 bases and 0 bases respectively, with 10 bases between them. The CDR3 here is CASSLVGVNSYEQYF. The CDR3 region has the DNA TGTGCCAGCAGCTTGGTTGGGGTGAACTCCTACGAGCAGTACTTC.

Concerning this clonotype: At one end, the junction sequence differs from germline, possibly due to a read error. The chain joins TRBV28 to TRBJ2-5; 10 bases line up with TRBD1. The CDR3 has 15 amino acids. Germline CDR1 is MDHEN and CDR2 is SYDVKM. CDR3 in amino acids: CASRLSGTGVETQYF. CDR3 in DNA: TGTGCCAGCAGGTTATCCGGGACAGGGGTAGAGACCCAGTACTTC.

The CDR3 region is CASSGRQEAFF. As DNA, the CDR3 is TGTGCCAGCAGCGGCCGACAGGAAGCTTTCTTT. The chain recombines TRBV28 with TRBJ1-1, with TRBD1 as a possible D gene (5 bases). The CDR3 extends over 11 amino acids. V lost 6 bases to trimming and J lost 8 bases, with 10 bases between them. Per the germline V gene, CDR1 is MDHEN and CDR2 is SYDVKM.

This clonotype showed up just a few times. This chain uses TRBV7-3 with TRBJ2-7; a possible D gene is TRBD1 (6 bases). In germline, CDR1 is SGHTA, CDR2 FQGTGA. Trimming left V 6 bases short and J 4 bases short, with 13 bases between. The CDR3 covers 13 residues. Here the CDR3 reads CASSTQGKYEQYF. In DNA, the CDR3 is TGTGCCAGCAGTACCCAGGGGAAGTACGAGCAGTACTTC.

There are a few counts of this clonotype. CDR3 amino acids: CASSIGNQETQYF. In DNA form, the CDR3 reads TGTGCCAGTAGTATTGGAAATCAAGAGACCCAGTACTTC. The gene calls are TRBV19 and TRBJ2-5; D unclear. Germline CDR1 and CDR2: LNHDA and SQIVND (reference sequence). The V end lost 3 bases, the J end lost 2 bases, and 7 bases lay between the germline ends. The CDR3 runs 13 residues. The full variable domain, rest sourced from reference TRBV19 and TRBJ2-5, is DGGITQSPKYLFRKEGQNVTLSCEQNLNHDAMYWYRQDPGQGLRLIYYSQIVNDFQKGDIAEGYSVSREKKESFPLTVTSAQKNPTAFYLCASSIGNQETQYFGPGTRLLVL.

This clonotype was seen more than once but under ten times. The V call is TRBV29-1, the J call TRBJ1-2, with D unresolved. The V and J ends lost 4 bases and 8 bases respectively, with 14 bases between them. Germline CDR1 reads SQVTM; CDR2 reads ANQGSEA. This CDR3 region has 12 residues. CDR3 nucleotide sequence: TGCAGCGTTGTATACACGGGGTCGGGCTACACCTTC. It encodes CSVVYTGSGYTF.

The chain has TRBV30 and TRBJ1-1, with D possibly matching TRBD1 (6 bases). V was cut by 4 bases and J by 3 bases, with 9 bases left in between. Germline V lookup: CDR1 GTSNPN, CDR2 SVGIG (reference sequence). The CDR3 length is 12 residues. As DNA, the CDR3 is TGTGCCTGGATGAGGGGGGACACTGAAGCTTTCTTT. This translates into CAWMRGDTEAFF.